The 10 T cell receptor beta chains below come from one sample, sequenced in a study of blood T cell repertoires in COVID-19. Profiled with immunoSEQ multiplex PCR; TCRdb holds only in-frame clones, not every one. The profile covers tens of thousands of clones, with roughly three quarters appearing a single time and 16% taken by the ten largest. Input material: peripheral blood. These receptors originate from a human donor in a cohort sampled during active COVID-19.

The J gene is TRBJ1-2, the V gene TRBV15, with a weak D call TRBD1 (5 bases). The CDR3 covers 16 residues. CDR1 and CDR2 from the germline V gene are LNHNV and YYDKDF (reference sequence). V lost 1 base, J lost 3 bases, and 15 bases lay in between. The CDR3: CATSRGGGREYYGYTF. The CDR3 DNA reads TGTGCCACCAGCAGAGGCGGTGGCAGGGAATACTATGGCTACACCTTC.

The DNA of the CDR3 is TGCAGTGCTAGTCGTCTAGCGGGGGGCCTATCCTACAATGAGCAGTTCTTC. Translation gives CSASRLAGGLSYNEQFF. This chain joins TRBV20-1 and TRBJ2-1; 11 bases line up with TRBD2. The CDR3 totals 17 residues. J was trimmed by 1 base and V by 3 bases; bases with no gene match: 8. The germline CDR1 and CDR2 sequences are DFQATT and SNEGSKA (reference sequence).

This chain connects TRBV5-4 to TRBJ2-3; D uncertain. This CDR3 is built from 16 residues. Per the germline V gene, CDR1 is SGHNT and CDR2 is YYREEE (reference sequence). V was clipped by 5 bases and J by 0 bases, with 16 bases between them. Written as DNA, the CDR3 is TGTGCCAGCAGACCTGACTTGGCTGCTAGCACAGATACGCAGTATTTT. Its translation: CASRPDLAASTDTQYF. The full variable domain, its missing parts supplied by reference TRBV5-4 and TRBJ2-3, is ETGVTQSPTHLIKTRGQQVTLRCSSQSGHNTVSWYQQALGQGPQFIFQYYREEENGRGNFPPRFSGLQFPNYSSELNVNALELDDSALYLCASRPDLAASTDTQYFGPGTRLTVL.

CDR3 protein: CSIRRGSYEQYF. CDR3 coding DNA: TGCAGCATCCGCAGGGGGTCTTACGAGCAGTACTTC. The chain couples TRBV29-1 to TRBJ2-7; TRBD1 matches 7 bases. The germline gives CDR1 SQVTM, CDR2 ANQGSEA. With V trimmed by 8 bases and J by 4 bases, 8 bases remained unmatched. This CDR3 is 12 amino acids long.

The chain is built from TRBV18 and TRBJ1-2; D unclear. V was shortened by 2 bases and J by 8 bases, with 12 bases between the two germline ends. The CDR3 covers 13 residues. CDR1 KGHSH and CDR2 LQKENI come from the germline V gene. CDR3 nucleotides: TGTGCCAGCTCACCAGATCAGGATTTCGGCTACACCTTC. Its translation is CASSPDQDFGYTF.

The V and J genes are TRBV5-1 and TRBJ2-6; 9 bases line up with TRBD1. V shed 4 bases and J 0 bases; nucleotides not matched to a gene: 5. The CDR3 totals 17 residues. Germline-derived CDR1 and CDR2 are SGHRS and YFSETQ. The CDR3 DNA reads TGCGCCAGCAGCCCGTGGACAGGGGACTCTGGGGCCAACGTCCTGACTTTC. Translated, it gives CASSPWTGDSGANVLTF.

CDR3 protein: CASRATSGTDNEQFF. CDR3 nucleotide sequence: TGTGCCAGCAGGGCGACTAGCGGGACCGACAATGAGCAGTTCTTC. The genes are TRBV2 and TRBJ2-1, with 11 bases matching TRBD2. The J segment lost 5 bases and the V segment lost 6 bases, leaving 6 bases of the junction unmatched. The CDR3 contains 15 residues. Looked up from germline, CDR1 is SNHLY and CDR2 is FYNNEI.

The CDR3 sequence is CASSVGSGIYGYTF. CDR3 in DNA: TGTGCCAGCAGCGTGGGTTCAGGTATCTATGGCTACACCTTC. J is TRBJ1-2 and V is TRBV5-4; D is uncertain. The V end was cut by 4 bases, the J end by 4 bases, with 14 bases between. From germline, CDR1 is SGHNT and CDR2 YYREEE (reference sequence). The CDR3 runs 14 residues.

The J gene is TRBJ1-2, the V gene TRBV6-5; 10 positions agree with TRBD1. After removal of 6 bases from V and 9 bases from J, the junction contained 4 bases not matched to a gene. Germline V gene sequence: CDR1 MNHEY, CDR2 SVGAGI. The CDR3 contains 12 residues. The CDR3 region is CASSRTGGSYTF. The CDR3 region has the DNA TGTGCCAGCAGCCGGACAGGGGGGAGCTACACCTTC.

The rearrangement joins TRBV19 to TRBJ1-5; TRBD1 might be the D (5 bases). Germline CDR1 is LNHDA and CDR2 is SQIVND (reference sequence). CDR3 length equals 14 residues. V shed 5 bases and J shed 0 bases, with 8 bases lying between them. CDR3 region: CASSQTGSNQPQHF. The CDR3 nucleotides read TGTGCCAGTAGTCAAACAGGTAGCAATCAGCCCCAGCATTTT.